This entry concerns a single T cell receptor (beta chain). Its specificity is not known. The record originates from a study of cytotoxic CD8 clonotypes in ibrutinib-treated CLL. Study context: The cohort had 10 to 11 relapsed/refractory and over 14 treatment-naive patients, around 18 IGHV unmutated. Study-wide results and limits: Lymph node repertoires were not studied, and sampling times were unmatched. While tracking circulating CD8+ T-cell counts, baseline clonality exceeded that of age-matched healthy donors. Higher clonality was seen at ibrutinib response and a return toward baseline at progression.

TCRdb's copy holds only in-frame clones and misses some; the assay was immunoSEQ multiplex PCR. The sample shows roughly 330,000 clones, around 66% of them seen only once. Germline V gene sequence: CDR1 SGHAT, CDR2 FQNNGV. The CDR3 runs 15 residues. The ends were cut back, 4 bases at V and 5 bases at J, with 17 bases in the middle. The sequence derives from a human donor with chronic lymphocytic leukemia. This chain uses TRBV11-2 with TRBJ1-2; no clear D. The specimen was PBMCs, collected after 36 months of ibrutinib treatment. The CDR3 nucleotides are TGTGCCAGCAGCTCCCCGGGTTCCCTGGGGTATGGCTACACCTTC. Protein product: CASSSPGSLGYGYTF.